This T cell receptor (beta chain) was sequenced in a study of T cells in Graves' hyperthyroidism and ophthalmopathy. This clonotype was seen many times. Trimming removed 5 bases from V and 5 bases from J; junction bases left unmatched: 5. The CDR3 has 13 residues. CDR1 and CDR2 (germline): MDHEN, SYDVKM. The source material, RNA transcripts, was used to amplify TCR beta CDR3 regions. First-round RT-PCR targeting the TCR CDR3 was performed with the HTBI primer set. TCRdb independently ran MiXCR on the multiplex PCR reads; one entry per CDR3 protein. The sample carries about 350,000 distinct CDR3 sequences, around 18% recorded once.

Sample: blood. This clonotype was sampled from a woman in her 40s with Graves' ophthalmopathy. The chain is built from TRBV28 and TRBJ2-5, with TRBD2 identical over 7 bases. CDR3 sequence: CASSMAGRETQYF. CDR3 nucleotide sequence: TGTGCCAGCAGTATGGCCGGGAGGGAGACCCAGTACTTC.